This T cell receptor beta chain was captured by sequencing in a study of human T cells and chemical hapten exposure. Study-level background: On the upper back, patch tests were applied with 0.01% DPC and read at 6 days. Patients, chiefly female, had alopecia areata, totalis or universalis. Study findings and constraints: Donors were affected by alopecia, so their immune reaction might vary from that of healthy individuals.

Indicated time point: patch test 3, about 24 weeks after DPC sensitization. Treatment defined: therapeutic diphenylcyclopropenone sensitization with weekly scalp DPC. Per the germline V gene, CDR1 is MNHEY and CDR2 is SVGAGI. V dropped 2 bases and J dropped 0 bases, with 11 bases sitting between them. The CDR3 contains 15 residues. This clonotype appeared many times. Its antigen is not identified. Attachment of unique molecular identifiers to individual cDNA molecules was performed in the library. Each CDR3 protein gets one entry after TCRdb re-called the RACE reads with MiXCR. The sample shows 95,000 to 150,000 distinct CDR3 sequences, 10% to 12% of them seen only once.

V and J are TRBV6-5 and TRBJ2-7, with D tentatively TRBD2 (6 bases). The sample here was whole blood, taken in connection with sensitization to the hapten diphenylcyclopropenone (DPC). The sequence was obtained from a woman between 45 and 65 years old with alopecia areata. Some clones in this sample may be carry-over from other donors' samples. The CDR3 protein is CASSYGTPSSYEQYF. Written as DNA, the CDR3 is TGTGCCAGCAGTTACGGGACTCCCAGCTCCTACGAGCAGTACTTC.